The text below deals with one TCR beta chain. The target of this receptor is not known. No qualities accompany the bases; no much larger clone lies one base away. These data are taken from a study of shared clonotypes between healthy human individuals (dated by TCRdb to 2019 to 2021). Study-wide context: Three men and two women, aged 18 to 49 years, made up the cohort. For each donor, CD4 naive and CD4 memory were each run on three plates, CD8 naive on two plates, and CD8 memory on one plate. Blood TCR repertoires of 5 or 6 healthy adults were deeply sequenced to estimate repertoire size and the extent of clonotype sharing between individuals. Libraries were prepared and TCR repertoires were sequenced by different laboratories using diverse techniques, in order to increase sequencing depth and limit assay-specific biases. Leukapheresis yielded between about 0.8 and 8.9 billion PBMCs per donor.

The donors were healthy, HIV-negative adults with no recently reported acute infections or vaccinations. Every donor was a Caucasian adult living in Nashville, Tennessee, USA. CD4+ T cells were enriched by magnetic negative selection, after which naive cells were positively selected on CD45RA and the negative fraction was taken as the memory subset. Blood was obtained by leukapheresis, after which PBMCs were separated by Ficoll-Histopaque density gradient centrifugation and cryopreserved in liquid nitrogen vapor phase. Analytical flow cytometry was used to check the purity and quantity of each magnetically sorted T cell population. Genomic DNA was isolated from each sorted fraction and quantified by UV absorbance on a Nanodrop 2000c. TCR CDR3 regions were amplified from genomic DNA by multiplex PCR using the deep immunoSEQ assay. Extracted genomic DNA from each cell subset was spread evenly across all wells of several immunoSEQ 96-well plates, with each plate serving as a replicate. Each replicate PCR for sorted subsets received about 0.2 ug genomic DNA, equal to tens of thousands of T cell genomes. The purified libraries were quantified using a Qubit 3.0 fluorometer, sized with a Bioanalyzer 2100, and then quantified again using the KAPA Library Quantification kit. Every immunoSEQ 96-well plate was sequenced on a dedicated single-read 150-cycle Illumina NextSeq 550 flow cell. The authors' pipeline ran thus. Because the immunoSEQ output included only junctional sequences and no quality scores, the filtering could not be the same as the filtering used for full-length reads. To assign V/J genes and CDR3, sequences were annotated against IMGT germline references using PyIR, a Python wrapper for IgBLAST v1.9. Reads were removed for weak V/J assignments (E-value above 1e-6), missing CDR3, stop codons, out-of-frame junctions, or ambiguous translated residues. V3J clonotypes were defined by identical inferred V gene, J gene, and CDR3 amino acid sequence. To compute the percentage overlap between repertoires, the number of shared unique clonotypes was divided by the size of the smaller repertoire. Three approaches were used to assess repertoire richness: RTK rarefaction, the Chao1 estimator, and Recon v2.1 estimates of unobserved clonotypes. Generation probabilities were computed with OLGA for all TCRbeta clonotypes obtained by the gDNA method from four donors. TCRdb mirrors the immuneACCESS table, restricted to in-frame sequences. Some clones are absent from its copies; in checked studies, under half trace to an unresolved V gene, and the reason for the others is unknown. The D gene and trimming were derived from the DNA, and the V and J assignments and clone size from that table. The sample includes roughly 2,500,000 clones, with approximately 93% observed a single time. Of the sample, roughly 0.36% falls within the top ten clones.

What the authors observed across the whole study: When four donors were compared, the shared fraction of clonotypes was roughly 5% for naive CD4, over 3% for naive CD8, roughly 2.5% for memory CD4, and approximately 0.4% for memory CD8. The genetic and exposure-history diversity represented was limited by the small number of donors. Larger estimated clonotype richness was generally found for naive subsets than for memory subsets. Compared with non-shared clonotypes, clonotypes shared by all four sorted-subset donors had higher generation probabilities. Incomplete sequencing was indicated by rarefaction of sorted-subset datasets, despite the large sequencing depth. Sampling was restricted to blood, and TCR repertoires in tissues likely differ from the TCR repertoires found in blood. Pairwise subsampling indicated that sequencing depth was expected to affect the degree of clonotype sharing among donors.

The germline V and J ends show losses of 6 bases and 6 bases respectively, and no gene match explains 8 bases of the junction. The cysteine opens and the phenylalanine closes a CDR3 of 16 amino acids. The entry retains the CDR3 DNA only, 48 bases that are in frame from base 1. According to the germline V gene, CDR1 reads ENHRY and CDR2 reads SYGVKD. The sample taken for sequencing was naive CD4+ T cells from PBMCs. Per the publication, the cell subset or site label means: CD45RA+ positively selected. This receptor was identified in a man between 18 and 29 years old in good health. Some clones in this sample may be carry-over from other donors' samples. This chain is built from TRBV10-3 and TRBJ2-3, and 14 junction bases match TRBD2. The CDR3 sequence is CAISLRLAGGPDTQYF. The nucleotides are TGTGCCATCAGCCTACGACTAGCGGGAGGGCCGGATACGCAGTATTTT.